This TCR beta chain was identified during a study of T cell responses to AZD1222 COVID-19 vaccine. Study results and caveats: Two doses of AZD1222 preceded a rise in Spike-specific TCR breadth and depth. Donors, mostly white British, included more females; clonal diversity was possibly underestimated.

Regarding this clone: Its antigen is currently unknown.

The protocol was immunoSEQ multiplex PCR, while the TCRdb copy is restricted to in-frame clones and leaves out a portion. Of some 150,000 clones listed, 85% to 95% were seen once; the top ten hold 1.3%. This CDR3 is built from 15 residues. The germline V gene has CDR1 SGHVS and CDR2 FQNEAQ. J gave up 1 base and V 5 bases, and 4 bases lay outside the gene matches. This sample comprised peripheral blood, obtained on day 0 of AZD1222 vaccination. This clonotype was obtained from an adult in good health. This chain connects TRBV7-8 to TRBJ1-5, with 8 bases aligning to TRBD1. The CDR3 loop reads CASSTGTGSNQPQHF. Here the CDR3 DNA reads TGTGCCAGCAGCACCGGGACAGGCAGCAATCAGCCCCAGCATTTT.